This T cell receptor (beta chain) was found in a study of blood T cells in healthy people across ages. Comments on this clonotype: Its antigen is still unknown.

Study results and caveats: Estimates based on one million T cells were treated as lower bounds.

Peripheral blood, roughly 9.1 milliliters per donor, was collected. Sample-barcoded 5' priming and a J-beta primer mix drove a second PCR of roughly 7 to 11 cycles. From the 5' RACE reads, TCRdb called clonotypes with MiXCR, one entry per CDR3 protein. The data hold 2 million or so distinct CDR3 sequences, with 40% to 55% observed a single time. V was shortened by 4 bases and J by 0 bases, with 14 bases between the two germline ends. The CDR3 spans 16 residues. Germline CDR1 and CDR2: SGDLS and YYNGEE. The chain has TRBV9 and TRBJ1-5; D is unclear. This sequence was found in a woman between 35 and 50 years old in good health. The material sequenced was blood. The CDR3 loop is CASSIDGSNSNQPQHF. The CDR3 DNA reads TGTGCCAGCAGCATTGACGGATCGAATAGCAATCAGCCCCAGCATTTT.